The T cell receptor beta chain described here comes from a study of tumor and adjacent non-tumor tissue in lung cancer. No cell sorting was done before RNA was extracted from the tissue. This non-tumor lung sample came from over 3 cm beyond the tumor edge. TCRbeta libraries were built with three rounds of nested PCR, modified from ARM-PCR. Each CDR3 protein is one row after TCRdb ran MiXCR on the multiplex PCR reads. The data show about 100,000 distinct CDR3 sequences, approximately 60% seen once. The sequenced sample consisted of distant non-tumor lung tissue. The source of this sequence is a man aged 25-40 years with non-small cell lung cancer.

The CDR3 DNA reads as TGTGCCACCAGTGACCAGGGGGCCGAGGATGAGCCCCAGCATTTT. Translation gives CATSDQGAEDEPQHF. The V call is TRBV24-1, the J call TRBJ1-5, with 8 bases that match TRBD1. V lost 4 bases and J lost 8; bases outside the gene matches: 9. Per germline, CDR1 KGHDR and CDR2 SFDVKD. The CDR3 is 15 residues long.